Sequencing of this T cell receptor (beta chain) was carried out in a study of T cell responses to AZD1222 COVID-19 vaccine (dated by TCRdb to about 2021). Study-wide context: TCR sequencing covered 233 trial participants: 200 to 220 given two doses of AZD1222 and 26 given two doses of MenACWY control vaccine. Trial participants were enrolled into age subgroups of 18-55, 56-69 and 70-plus years, which contained approximately 150, 28 and 58 TCR-sequenced participants, respectively. On the study overall, not on this receptor specifically: Because no samples from the day 14 peak response were available, repertoires could be characterized only after the peak T cell response. The 56-69-year group was small, and its depth increase did not reach significance, likely because of low power. Vaccine-associated CD4 TCRs spanned the whole spike protein, with dominant responses in regions 160-218 and 743-854. Participants were mostly white British, with more females than males. The authors suggested clonal diversity may have been underestimated. Conclusions about previously exposed vaccinees are limited because only six or seven AZD1222 recipients were SARS-CoV-2 seropositive at baseline. Nearly half of unique spike-specific TCRs reportedly recognized epitopes outside regions mutated in the B.1.351 and B.1.1.7 variants. After two AZD1222 doses, both the breadth and the depth of spike-specific TCRs were significantly higher than at day 0 and than in MenACWY recipients.

This clone was observed once. Which antigen it targets is not known. Base qualities were left out, and no much larger clone turns up one base away. V lost 4 bases and J lost 4 bases, and the count of bases not matched to a germline gene is 7. The CDR3 starts with the cysteine, ends with the phenylalanine, and has 14 residues. Left in the record is the CDR3 DNA by itself, 42 bases read in frame from the first base. The germline V gene (reference sequence) provides CDR1 SGHNT and CDR2 YYREEE. The CDR3 regions of human TCRbeta chains were subjected to immunosequencing. Per the original workflow: Repertoire TCRs were matched against a reference library of SARS-CoV-2-specific TCRs generated with the MIRA antigen-specificity platform. Breadth meant the fraction of unique TCRs that were SARS-CoV-2-associated, whereas depth meant the fraction of total T cells that were SARS-CoV-2-associated. Using the MIRA data, each spike-specific TCR was assigned both to the spike region to which the TCR was reactive and to a CD4 or CD8 class. Log10-transformed breadth and depth values were compared by one-way ANOVA with Sidak's multiple comparisons tests. What TCRdb holds here is the immuneACCESS table cut down to in-frame rearrangements. Part of the clones is not present; checked against another copy, under half of the missing clones reflect an unresolved V gene, and the others are unexplained. V, J and clone size were drawn from that table, and D and trimming were deduced from the DNA. In this sample the table shows about 89,000 clones, 89% of which occur a single time. The ten largest clones capture about 6.1% of the sample.

This specimen's time point label, interpreted: about 28 days (+/-7) after the second vaccine dose. AZD1222 recipients given second doses at about 4 weeks or at about 12 weeks were pooled, since spike-specific TCR depth and breadth were not found to differ between the two schedules. The vaccinee samples were drawn from two UK trials, COV001 and COV002, one of which was a single-blind randomized controlled phase 2/3 trial testing AZD1222 (ChAdOx1 nCoV-19) in healthy adults. For TCRbeta chain sequencing, PBMC samples were collected from trial participants at day 0 and at day 28 after the second dose.

Sequenced here: peripheral blood, sampled 28 days after the second AZD1222 dose. This TCR was recovered from an adult who received the AZD1222 COVID-19 vaccine. Recombination connected TRBV5-4 to TRBJ1-2; 7 bases in the junction line up with TRBD1. The CDR3: CASSPQTGLYGYTF. The sequenced DNA: TGTGCCAGCAGCCCCCAGACAGGGCTCTATGGCTACACCTTC.